This entry features one T cell receptor (beta chain) sequence. In germline, CDR1 is LNHDA, CDR2 SQIVND (reference sequence). Trimming took 6 bases from V and 7 from J; bases not matched to a gene: 8. This CDR3 has 13 amino acids. 60 Vbeta and 13 Jbeta primers were used in PCR. TCRdb keeps only in-frame clones here, not all; method: immunoSEQ multiplex PCR. Among 100,000 to 150,000 clones listed, 75% to 85% were seen once. This sample was included in a study of cytomegalovirus exposure and HLA in healthy donors. The gene calls are TRBV19 and TRBJ1-1, with 7 bases matching TRBD1. Sample: PBMCs. This receptor was taken from a woman between 40 and 55 years old in good health and CMV-seronegative. The CDR3 is CASRFDRANEAFF. The CDR3 region has the DNA TGTGCCAGTAGGTTCGACAGGGCGAATGAAGCTTTCTTT.